The TCR beta chain described here comes from a study of tumor-infiltrating lymphocytes in primary liver carcinoma. About the research overall: The neoplasms were of stage T1-T3 N0M0, with dimensions of 4.2 to 10 cm across. General observations from the study: Overlap in tumor-adjacent and tumor-blood pairs fell below that of tumor region pairs.

Between roughly 17 and 33 mg of unsorted bulk tissue served as the source from which RNA and DNA were co-extracted. Those sampled were patients whose primary liver carcinoma was treated by surgical resection. A remark on this clonotype: Its antigen is as yet unknown.

V lost 5 bases and J lost 7, with 21 bases in between. Germline-derived CDR1 and CDR2 are SQVTM and ANQGSEA. The length of the CDR3 is 14 residues. Production of TCR beta cDNA used 500 ng total RNA together with a constant-region primer. ARM-PCR, slightly modified, supplied the TCR beta libraries through three nested multiplex PCR rounds. For around 9 cycles apiece, the opening two PCR rounds ran with TRBV1-TRBV30 forward primers and a C-beta reverse primer. Each CDR3 protein gets one entry after TCRdb re-called the multiplex PCR reads with MiXCR. The top ten clones hold around 27% of a sample with about 100,000 distinct CDR3 sequences, 65% to 70% of them seen once.

The clonotype originates from a man between 35 and 55 years old with primary liver carcinoma and hepatitis B virus infection. The rearrangement uses TRBV29-1 and TRBJ2-7; D may be TRBD1 or TRBD2 (5 bases each). Input material: tumor-adjacent normal liver tissue. The CDR3, as DNA: TGCAGCGTTTACCAGCCGGGGACCCCGAGGGAGCAGTACTTC. Its protein is CSVYQPGTPREQYF.